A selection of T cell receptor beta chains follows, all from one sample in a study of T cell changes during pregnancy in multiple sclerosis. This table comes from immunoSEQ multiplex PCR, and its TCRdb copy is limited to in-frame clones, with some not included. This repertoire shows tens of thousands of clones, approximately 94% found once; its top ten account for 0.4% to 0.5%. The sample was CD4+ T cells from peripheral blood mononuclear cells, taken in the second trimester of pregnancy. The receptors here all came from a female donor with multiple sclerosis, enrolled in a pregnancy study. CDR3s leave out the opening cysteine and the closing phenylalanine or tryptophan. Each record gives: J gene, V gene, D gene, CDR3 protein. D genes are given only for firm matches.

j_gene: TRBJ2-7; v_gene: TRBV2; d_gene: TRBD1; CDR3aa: ASRGGQGLQQGMKQY
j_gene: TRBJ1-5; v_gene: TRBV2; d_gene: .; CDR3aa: ASSELWGRGNQPQH
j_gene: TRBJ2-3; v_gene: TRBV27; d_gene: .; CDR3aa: ASSPSRLATQY
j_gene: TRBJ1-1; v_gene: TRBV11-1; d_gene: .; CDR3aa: ASSLGTVNTEAF
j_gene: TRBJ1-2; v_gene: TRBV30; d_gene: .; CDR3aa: AWSEGGARGYT
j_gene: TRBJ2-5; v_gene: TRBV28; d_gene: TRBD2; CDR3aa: ASSSRRREVKTQY
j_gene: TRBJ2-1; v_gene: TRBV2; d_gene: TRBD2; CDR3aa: ASSAGLAGGPGSYNEQF
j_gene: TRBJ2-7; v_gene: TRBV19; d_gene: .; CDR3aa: ASSIRNPYDEQY
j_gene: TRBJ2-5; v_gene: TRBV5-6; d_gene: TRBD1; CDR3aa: ASSPEQGAPQETQY
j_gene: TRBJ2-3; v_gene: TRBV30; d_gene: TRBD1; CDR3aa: AWSKNRDRAHQY
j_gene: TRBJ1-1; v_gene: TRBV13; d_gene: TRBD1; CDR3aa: ASSRSGGTEAF
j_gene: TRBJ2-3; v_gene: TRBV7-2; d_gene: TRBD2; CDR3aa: ASSLGGSGSPQY
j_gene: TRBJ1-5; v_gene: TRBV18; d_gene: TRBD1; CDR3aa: ASSPLGTGGSQPQH
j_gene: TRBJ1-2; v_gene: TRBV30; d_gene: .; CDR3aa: AWSVGSSGGYT
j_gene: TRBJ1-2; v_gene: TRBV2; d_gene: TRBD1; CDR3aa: ASQIAGQMNYGYT
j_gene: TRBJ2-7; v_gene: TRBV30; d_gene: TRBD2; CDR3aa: AWSVQLAGGPSYEQY
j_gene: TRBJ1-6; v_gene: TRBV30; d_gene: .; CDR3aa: AWSFPNSPLH
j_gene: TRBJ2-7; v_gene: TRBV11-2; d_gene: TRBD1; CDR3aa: ASSLQGATYEQY
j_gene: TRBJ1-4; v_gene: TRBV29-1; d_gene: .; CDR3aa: SGGGEKLF
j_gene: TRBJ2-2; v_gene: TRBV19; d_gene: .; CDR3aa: ASSTTSSGLF
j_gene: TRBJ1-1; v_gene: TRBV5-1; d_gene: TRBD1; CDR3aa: ASSPALGTGHPEAF
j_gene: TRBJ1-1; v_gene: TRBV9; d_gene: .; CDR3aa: ASSVEAGMNTEAF
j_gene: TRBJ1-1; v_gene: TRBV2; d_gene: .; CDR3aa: ASQRGRGENTEAF
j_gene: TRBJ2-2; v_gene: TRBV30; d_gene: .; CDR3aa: AWSPHSTGELF
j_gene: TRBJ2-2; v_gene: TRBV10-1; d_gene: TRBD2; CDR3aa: ASSEGGLAGVVGELF
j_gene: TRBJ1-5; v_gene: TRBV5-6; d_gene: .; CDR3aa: ASSFGGNQPQH
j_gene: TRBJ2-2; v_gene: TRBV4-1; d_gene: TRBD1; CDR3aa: ASSHPPGTGGTFYTGELF
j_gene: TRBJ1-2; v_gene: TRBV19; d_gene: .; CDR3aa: ASSSGGRGNYGYT
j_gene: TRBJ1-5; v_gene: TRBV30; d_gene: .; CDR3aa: AWSVHAGAYNQPQH
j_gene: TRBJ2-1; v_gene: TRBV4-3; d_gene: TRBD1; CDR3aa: ASSQDRWTGTNEQF
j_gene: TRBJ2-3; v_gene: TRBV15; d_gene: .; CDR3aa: ATSRDPLTLPGDTDTQY
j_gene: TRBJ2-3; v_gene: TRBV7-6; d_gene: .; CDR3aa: ASSSSLAGPNTQY
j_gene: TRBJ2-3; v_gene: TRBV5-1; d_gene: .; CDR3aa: ASGQVRETDTQY
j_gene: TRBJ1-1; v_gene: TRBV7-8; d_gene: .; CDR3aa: ASSSSRVLNTEAF
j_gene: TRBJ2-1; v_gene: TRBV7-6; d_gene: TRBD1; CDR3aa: ASSYPGSGTGVNNEQF
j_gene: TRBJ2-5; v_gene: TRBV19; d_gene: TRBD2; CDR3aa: ASSARRLADQETQY
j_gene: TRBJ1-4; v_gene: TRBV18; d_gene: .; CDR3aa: ASSPGREKLF
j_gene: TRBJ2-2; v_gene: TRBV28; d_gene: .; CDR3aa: ASTALRITGELF
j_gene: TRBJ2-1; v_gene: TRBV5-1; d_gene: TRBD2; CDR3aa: ASSGGQLAGTQF
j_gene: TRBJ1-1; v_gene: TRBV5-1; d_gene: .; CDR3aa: ASSLSGSGNTEAF
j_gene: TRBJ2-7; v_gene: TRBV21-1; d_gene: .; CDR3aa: ASSSLLGRVYEQY
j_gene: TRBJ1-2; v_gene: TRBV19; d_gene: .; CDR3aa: ASSMARESMGYT
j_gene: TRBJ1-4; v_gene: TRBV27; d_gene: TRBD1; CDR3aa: ASSFLQGGREKLF
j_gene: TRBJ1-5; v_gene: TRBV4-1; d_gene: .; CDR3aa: ASSQEQGWAPQH
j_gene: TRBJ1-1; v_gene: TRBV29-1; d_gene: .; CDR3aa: SVVFSTTEAF
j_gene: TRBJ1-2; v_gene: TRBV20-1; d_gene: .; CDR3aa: SASILGYT
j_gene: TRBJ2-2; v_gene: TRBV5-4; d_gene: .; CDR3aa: ASSFASFGTGELF
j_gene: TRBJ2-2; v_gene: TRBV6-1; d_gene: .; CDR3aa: ASKQVYTGELF